Listed below are T cell receptor beta chains from one sample, sequenced in a study of PD-1 blockade in classical Hodgkin lymphoma. Assay used: immunoSEQ multiplex PCR; TCRdb lists only in-frame clones, some missing. The sample holds tens of thousands of clones, roughly 90% seen once. Sequences were derived from CD4+ T cells from blood, sampled before the fourth cycle of nivolumab. These receptors originate from a human donor with classical Hodgkin lymphoma. Each CDR3 is given with its conserved first and last residue. The D gene is left open where the match is weak. The size field is filled for only some rows; it gives once, few, many or a size class.

d_gene,j_gene,v_gene,abundance,CDR3nt,CDR3aa
TRBD2,TRBJ2-1,TRBV30,-,TGTGCCTGGAGTGTGATAGCGGGTATAACCTACAATGAGCAGTTCTTC,CAWSVIAGITYNEQFF
TRBD1,TRBJ1-3,TRBV7-6,-,TGTGCCAGCAGCTTAGGACAGGGGGCGAGGGGAAACACCATATATTTT,CASSLGQGARGNTIYF
-,TRBJ1-1,TRBV18,-,TGTGCCAGCTCACCAAAAGGGTGGGACACTGAAGCTTTCTTT,CASSPKGWDTEAFF
-,TRBJ2-5,TRBV6-1,few,TGTGCCAGCAATAATTGGGGAGGTGGGACCCAGTACTTC,CASNNWGGGTQYF
-,TRBJ2-1,TRBV19,-,TGTGCCAGTAGTACCCTCGACAATGAGCAGTTCTTC,CASSTLDNEQFF
-,TRBJ2-1,TRBV6-1,once,TGTGCCAGCAGTGAAACCAGAGCGGTGCGGGTGAACCCCTACAATGAGCAGTTCTTC,CASSETRAVRVNPYNEQFF
TRBD2,TRBJ2-5,TRBV4-1,-,TGCGCCAGCAGCCAGCTGGCGGGGGTTGAGACCCAGTACTTC,CASSQLAGVETQYF
-,TRBJ1-2,TRBV7-8,-,TGTGCCAGCAGTGCTAAGGGAGGCAGCGGAGTTCGCTACACCTTC,CASSAKGGSGVRYTF
TRBD1,TRBJ1-2,TRBV5-6,-,TGTGCCAGCAGCGGAACCGGGACAGGGGGCGGCTATGGCTACACCTTC,CASSGTGTGGGYGYTF
TRBD1,TRBJ2-3,TRBV29-1,once,TGCAGCGTTGTTAACGGACAGGAAGGAACAGATACGCAGTATTTT,CSVVNGQEGTDTQYF
-,TRBJ1-2,TRBV28,-,TGTGCCAGCAGTTACCTGGTGGACGGCTACACCTTC,CASSYLVDGYTF
-,TRBJ2-5,TRBV10-3,-,TGTGCCATCAACCCGGACGGATCAGGGTGGGAGACCCAGTACTTC,CAINPDGSGWETQYF
TRBD1,TRBJ2-3,TRBV29-1,-,TGCAGCGTTGGAAAAACAGGGGCCCGCCCGTATACGCAGTATTTT,CSVGKTGARPYTQYF
-,TRBJ2-1,TRBV27,-,TGTGCCAGCACCCGTGGGAGCAGGAATGAGCAGTTCTTC,CASTRGSRNEQFF
-,TRBJ1-2,TRBV10-2,-,TGCGCCAGCAGTGGGGCGGCGCCCGACGGCTATGGCTACACCTTC,CASSGAAPDGYGYTF
-,TRBJ2-5,TRBV19,-,TGTGCCAGTAGTATACAGGACCACCAAGAGACCCAGTACTTC,CASSIQDHQETQYF
TRBD2,TRBJ2-7,TRBV10-2,-,TGCGCCGGGGATGGACTAGCGGTCGAGCAGTACTTC,CAGDGLAVEQYF
-,TRBJ2-7,TRBV5-1,-,TGCGCCAGCAGCTTTTACAGCTCCTACGAGCAGTACTTC,CASSFYSSYEQYF
TRBD2,TRBJ2-1,TRBV29-1,-,TGCAGCGTTGGCGGGAGGGCCCACAATGAGCAGTTCTTC,CSVGGRAHNEQFF
-,TRBJ1-1,TRBV7-3,-,TGTGCCAGCAGCTTAATTGGGAACACTGAAGCTTTCTTT,CASSLIGNTEAFF
-,TRBJ1-4,TRBV21-1,-,TGTGCCACTATAACAAATGAAAAACTGTTTTTT,CATITNEKLFF
TRBD2,TRBJ2-3,TRBV10-2,-,TGCGCCACCAGGACTAGCGGGAGGTCTCCAGATACGCAGTATTTT,CATRTSGRSPDTQYF
-,TRBJ2-1,TRBV6-5,-,TGTGCCAGCAGTTCAGCAGGGGCCTACAATGAGCAGTTCTTC,CASSSAGAYNEQFF
TRBD2,TRBJ2-3,TRBV7-2,-,TGTGCCAGCAGCTTAGGGACTAGCGGGAGGGCTTTCCAGTATTTT,CASSLGTSGRAFQYF
-,TRBJ1-4,TRBV29-1,-,TGCAGCGTTGGGTGGGGACCGAGTGAAAAACTGTTTTTT,CSVGWGPSEKLFF
-,TRBJ1-2,TRBV5-4,-,TGTGCCAGCAGCTCCCCTCTGAGGGGACGGATTAACTATGGCTACACCTTC,CASSSPLRGRINYGYTF